The 7 T cell receptor beta chains presented below share a single source sample, sequenced in a study of Tregs in tolerant kidney transplant recipients. The method was immunoSEQ multiplex PCR; TCRdb's version includes in-frame clones alone and lacks a portion of them. The profile shows 20,000 or so clones, under 70% of them singletons. Their target antigens are unknown. The material sequenced was Tregs from blood cultured with allogeneic cells. The receptors shown here come from a human donor in good health.

The chain has TRBV7-9 and TRBJ2-4, with 15 bases that match TRBD2. V lost 3 bases, J lost 8 bases, and 5 bases stayed unmatched. The CDR3 has 16 amino acids. Germline values: CDR1 SEHNR, CDR2 FQNEAQ (reference sequence). CDR3 DNA sequence: TGTGCCAGCAGCTTCAGGACTAGCGGGAGGGTTGACATTCAGTACTTC. Translating gives CASSFRTSGRVDIQYF.

The chain recombines TRBV21-1 with TRBJ2-1; no check of the table's D call, TRBD2, against the DNA was made. TRBV21-1 is listed as a pseudogene. CDR3 length: 16 residues. The CDR3 spells CASSDSGGERGNEQFF. The DNA for the CDR3 is TGTGCCAGCAGCGATAGCGGAGGTGAGCGTGGGAATGAGCAGTTCTTC.

This clone qualifies as medium-sized. This chain uses TRBV19 with TRBJ1-1; D gene ambiguous. CDR1 is LNHDA, CDR2 SQIVND, per germline (reference sequence). The CDR3 totals 15 residues. Trimming took 5 bases from V and 6 from J, leaving 19 bases between them. CDR3: CASSPRGRDLPEAFF. CDR3 DNA sequence: TGTGCCAGTAGTCCCCGTGGGAGGGATTTACCTGAAGCTTTCTTT. The full variable domain, in which reference TRBV19 and TRBJ1-1 provide the parts outside the CDR3, is DGGITQSPKYLFRKEGQNVTLSCEQNLNHDAMYWYRQDPGQGLRLIYYSQIVNDFQKGDIAEGYSVSREKKESFPLTVTSAQKNPTAFYLCASSPRGRDLPEAFFGQGTRLTVV.

This clone was counted a few times. The chain joins TRBV29-1 to TRBJ1-1; D call uncertain. This CDR3 is 12 amino acids long. Trimming removed 4 bases from V and 1 base from J, with 7 bases in between. Germline CDR1 SQVTM, CDR2 ANQGSEA. CDR3 bases: TGCAGCGTTGCGAACGGGAACACTGAAGCTTTCTTT. Protein sequence: CSVANGNTEAFF. Filled out from reference TRBV29-1 and TRBJ1-1, the complete variable domain reads SAVISQKPSRDICQRGTSLTIQCQVDSQVTMMFWYRQQPGQSLTLIATANQGSEATYESGFVIDKFPISRPNLTFSTLTVSNMSPEDSSIYLCSVANGNTEAFFGQGTRLTVV.

This clone rates as medium-sized. The V call is TRBV7-8, the J call TRBJ1-5; 7 bases are a match to TRBD1. V lost 2 bases to trimming and J lost 3 bases; unmatched junction nucleotides: 13. There are 18 residues in the CDR3. Germline V gene lookup returns CDR1 SGHVS and CDR2 FQNEAQ. The CDR3 spells CASSLTMGGGASNQPQHF. The CDR3 region has the DNA TGTGCCAGCAGCTTAACCATGGGAGGGGGCGCCTCCAATCAGCCCCAGCATTTT. The variable domain in full, with the rest retrieved from reference TRBV7-8 and TRBJ1-5, is GAGVSQSPRYKVAKRGQDVALRCDPISGHVSLFWYQQALGQGPEFLTYFQNEAQLDKSGLPSDRFFAERPEGSVSTLKIQRTQQEDSAVYLCASSLTMGGGASNQPQHFGDGTRLSIL.

The CDR3 DNA reads as TGCGCCAGCAGCACAACAGGGACGAACACCGGGGAGCTGTTTTTT. As protein: CASSTTGTNTGELFF. The chain recombines TRBV5-1 with TRBJ2-2; possibly TRBD1 for D (6 bases). The germline V gene has CDR1 SGHRS and CDR2 YFSETQ. Trimming stripped 4 bases from V and 0 bases from J, with 10 bases between. CDR3 length: 15 residues.

This chain links TRBV29-1 with TRBJ2-1, with TRBD2 identical over 7 bases. The CDR3 is made up of 15 amino acids. Germline V gene data show CDR1 as SQVTM and CDR2 as ANQGSEA. With 1 base clipped from V and 9 bases from J, the junction kept 12 bases outside the gene matches. CDR3 amino acids: CSVEVGGRARIEQFF. The CDR3 DNA reads TGCAGCGTTGAAGTGGGGGGGAGGGCGCGGATTGAGCAGTTCTTC.